The 20 T cell receptor beta chains listed next were all sequenced from one sample in a study of T cells in Graves' hyperthyroidism and ophthalmopathy. Regions amplified from RNA transcripts were the TCR beta CDR3 regions. HTBI primers were used for first-round RT-PCR of the TCR CDR3. Using its own MiXCR run on the multiplex PCR reads, TCRdb lists one record per CDR3 protein. The table includes a few hundred thousand distinct CDR3 sequences, 35% to 55% detected once. Sequencing used peripheral blood or thyroid tissue (not recorded which). The receptors originated from an adult woman with Graves' disease, either hyperthyroidism or ophthalmopathy (not recorded which).

In its sample, this clonotype was seen many times. This chain links TRBV5-1 with TRBJ2-5; D is unclear. V was shortened by 4 bases and J by 5 bases, with 9 bases between the two germline ends. The CDR3 covers 12 residues. From germline, CDR1 is SGHRS and CDR2 YFSETQ. The CDR3 region is CASSAESETQYF. As DNA, the CDR3 is TGCGCCAGCAGCGCGGAATCCGAGACCCAGTACTTC.

This clonotype was counted once. V gene TRBV14 combines with J gene TRBJ2-7; TRBD1 agrees at 10 bases. V was pared by 7 bases and J by 1 base, with 10 bases of the junction left unmatched. Looked up from germline, CDR1 is SGHDN and CDR2 is FVKESK. CDR3 length: 16 residues. This CDR3 is CASTTRAGQGSYEQYF. In nucleotides, the CDR3 is TGTGCCAGCACCACGAGGGCGGGACAGGGGTCCTACGAGCAGTACTTC.

This clonotype was detected a few times. The chain's CDR3 is CAWSPLGTEAFF. In DNA, the CDR3 is TGTGCCTGGAGTCCTCTGGGGACTGAAGCTTTCTTT. The chain carries TRBV30 and TRBJ1-1; D uncertain. The CDR3 totals 12 residues. The germline V gene encodes CDR1 GTSNPN and CDR2 SVGIG (reference sequence). V was cut by 2 bases and J by 5 bases, with 9 bases left in between.

In its sample, this clonotype was seen many times. This chain links TRBV20-1 with TRBJ2-7, with 12 bases aligning to TRBD2. Trimming took 0 bases from V and 5 from J; bases not matched to a gene: 11. Germline assignment: CDR1 DFQATT and CDR2 SNEGSKA (reference sequence). This CDR3 is 17 amino acids long. The CDR3 is CSARDHHGASGRDEQYF. For the CDR3, the DNA is TGCAGTGCTAGAGATCACCACGGTGCTAGCGGGAGGGACGAGCAGTACTTC.

Many counts were recorded for this clonotype. The chain links TRBV7-9 to TRBJ2-6; 9 nucleotides agree with TRBD1. The CDR3 loop spans 18 amino acids. The V and J ends lost 5 bases and 4 bases, in that order; junction bases with no gene match: 12. CDR1 and CDR2 (germline): SEHNR, FQNEAQ (reference sequence). Here the CDR3 DNA reads TGTGCCAGCAGCCCTAGGACAGGGGAGGCTCCCGGGGCCAACGTCCTGACTTTC. Its translation is CASSPRTGEAPGANVLTF.

This clonotype occurred once. A much bigger clone sits one base away, suggesting this may be a read error. The chain recombines TRBV20-1 with TRBJ1-5, with 9 positions matching TRBD1. V shed 2 bases and J 2 bases; nucleotides not matched to a gene: 7. The V gene's germline CDR1 is DFQATT and CDR2 SNEGSKA (reference sequence). This CDR3 region has 16 residues. CDR3 sequence reads: CSARLGQGVGNQPQHF. In DNA, the CDR3 is TGCAGTGCTAGATTGGGACAGGGCGTAGGCAATCAGCCCCAGCATTTT.

J is TRBJ1-5 and V is TRBV20-1; a possible D gene is TRBD1 (5 bases). Germline V gene data show CDR1 as DFQATT and CDR2 as SNEGSKA (reference sequence). This CDR3 has 14 residues. V was trimmed by 1 base and J by 5 bases, leaving 12 bases between them. CDR3 DNA: TGCAGTGCTAGAGTACAAGGGGTGGATCAGCCCCAGCATTTT. It encodes CSARVQGVDQPQHF.

The rearrangement uses TRBV5-4 and TRBJ2-2, with D uncertain. V was cut by 3 bases and J by 1 base, with 10 bases left in between. In germline, CDR1 is SGHNT, CDR2 YYREEE (reference sequence). The CDR3 loop spans 15 amino acids. The CDR3 loop is CASSSFIQNTGELFF. CDR3 sequence (DNA): TGTGCCAGCAGCTCGTTCATACAGAACACCGGGGAGCTGTTTTTT. The whole variable domain, filled in from reference TRBV5-4 and TRBJ2-2, reads ETGVTQSPTHLIKTRGQQVTLRCSSQSGHNTVSWYQQALGQGPQFIFQYYREEENGRGNFPPRFSGLQFPNYSSELNVNALELDDSALYLCASSSFIQNTGELFFGEGSRLTVL.

This clonotype was counted ten times or more. The chain employs TRBV7-2 and TRBJ1-2, with 11 positions matching TRBD1. Germline CDR1 reads SGHTA; CDR2 reads FQGNSA. With 0 bases clipped from V and 5 bases from J, the junction kept 2 bases outside the gene matches. The CDR3 has 15 amino acids. For the CDR3, the DNA is TGTGCCAGCAGCTTAGCGGACAGGGGGCTTTATGGCTACACCTTC. This translates into CASSLADRGLYGYTF.

In its sample, this clonotype was seen many times. This CDR3 is CASTPGRRETQYF. The CDR3 DNA sequence: TGTGCCAGCACCCCCGGAAGGAGGGAGACCCAGTACTTC. This rearrangement joins TRBV12-3 or TRBV12-4 to TRBJ2-5; D possibly corresponds to TRBD2 (5 bases). Trimming removed 7 bases at V and 5 bases at J, with 14 bases between. The CDR3 runs to 13 residues.

The table lists this clonotype with many counts. V gene TRBV7-2 combines with J gene TRBJ2-6; D gene uncertain. Germline values: CDR1 SGHTA, CDR2 FQGNSA. The CDR3 extends over 16 amino acids. V was pared by 6 bases and J by 0 bases, with 12 bases between. CDR3 in DNA: TGTGCCAGCAGTCCATTGGATGGCTCTGGGGCCAACGTCCTGACTTTC. This encodes CASSPLDGSGANVLTF.

This clonotype was seen a few times. This sequence joins TRBV30 and TRBJ1-2; D may be TRBD1 (5 bases). Per the germline V gene, CDR1 is GTSNPN and CDR2 is SVGIG (reference sequence). The length of the CDR3 is 15 residues. V was shortened by 1 base and J by 3 bases, with 15 bases between the two germline ends. The chain's CDR3 is CAWSAPLGADYGYTF. The CDR3 DNA reads TGTGCCTGGAGTGCCCCCCTAGGGGCAGACTATGGCTACACCTTC.

This clonotype was recorded many times. This chain uses TRBV20-1 with TRBJ2-7, with 8 nucleotides matching TRBD1. The germline V gene encodes CDR1 DFQATT and CDR2 SNEGSKA (reference sequence). The CDR3 has 11 residues. Here the CDR3 reads CAPTGVHEQYF. DNA of the CDR3: TGCGCCCCGACAGGGGTCCACGAGCAGTACTTC.

This clonotype was picked up many times. The chain uses TRBV9 and TRBJ1-1, with D unclear. The CDR3 extends over 15 amino acids. The V end was cut by 1 base, the J end by 4 bases, with 14 bases between. Germline-derived CDR1 and CDR2 are SGDLS and YYNGEE. This CDR3 reads CASSVSPGGSTEAFF. In DNA, the CDR3 is TGTGCCAGCAGCGTAAGTCCGGGCGGTAGCACTGAAGCTTTCTTT.

The table lists this clonotype with many counts. The V gene is TRBV10-3, the J gene TRBJ2-2; a possible D gene is TRBD1 (5 bases). The V and J ends lost 10 bases and 3 bases respectively, with 12 bases between them. In germline, CDR1 is ENHRY, CDR2 SYGVKD. This CDR3 comprises 13 residues. CDR3 DNA sequence: TGTGCCAACAGACAGACATACACCGGGGAGCTGTTTTTT. Amino acids: CANRQTYTGELFF.

The rearrangement joins TRBV20-1 to TRBJ2-6, with 7 positions matching TRBD1. There are 17 residues in the CDR3. Germline trimming cut 3 bases from V and 2 bases from J; bases unmatched to any gene: 10. Germline V gene lookup returns CDR1 DFQATT and CDR2 SNEGSKA (reference sequence). The DNA for the CDR3 is TGCAGTGCTAGGGATCGACAGGGTATAGCTGGGGCCAACGTCCTGACTTTC. Translated, it gives CSARDRQGIAGANVLTF.

This clonotype was counted many times. The limits of the CDR3 on the DNA are not certain, so only TCRdb's listed CDR3 is given. This sequence joins TRBV28 and TRBJ1-5. CDR1 MDHEN and CDR2 SYDVKM come from the germline V gene. The CDR3 is 13 residues long, counting both termini. The chain's CDR3 is CASSSSIQLPQHF.

This clonotype was counted many times. The rearrangement joins TRBV20-1 to TRBJ2-7, with D possibly being TRBD2 (5 bases). Deletions cut 0 bases from V and 0 bases from J, with 12 bases between. Germline CDR1 DFQATT, CDR2 SNEGSKA (reference sequence). This CDR3 region has 15 residues. CDR3 nucleotides: TGCAGTGCTAGAGATCTTTATGGGAGCTCCTACGAGCAGTACTTC. The encoded protein is CSARDLYGSSYEQYF.

The chain couples TRBV7-8 to TRBJ1-2; 9 positions agree with TRBD1. Germline lookup yields CDR1 SGHVS and CDR2 FQNEAQ. After removal of 4 bases from V and 12 bases from J, the junction contained 9 bases not matched to a gene. This CDR3 contains 13 residues. This CDR3 reads CASSYPGTGPNTF. The CDR3 region has the DNA TGTGCCAGCAGCTATCCCGGGACAGGGCCAAACACCTTC.

This clonotype was counted at least ten times. The chain uses TRBV12-3 or TRBV12-4 and TRBJ2-2; a weak D match, TRBD2 (5 bases). V lost 9 bases to trimming and J lost 1 base, with 12 bases between them. This CDR3 spans 14 amino acids. The CDR3 reads CASSARENTGELFF. In nucleotides, the CDR3 is TGTGCCAGTTCAGCTCGGGAGAACACCGGGGAGCTGTTTTTT.